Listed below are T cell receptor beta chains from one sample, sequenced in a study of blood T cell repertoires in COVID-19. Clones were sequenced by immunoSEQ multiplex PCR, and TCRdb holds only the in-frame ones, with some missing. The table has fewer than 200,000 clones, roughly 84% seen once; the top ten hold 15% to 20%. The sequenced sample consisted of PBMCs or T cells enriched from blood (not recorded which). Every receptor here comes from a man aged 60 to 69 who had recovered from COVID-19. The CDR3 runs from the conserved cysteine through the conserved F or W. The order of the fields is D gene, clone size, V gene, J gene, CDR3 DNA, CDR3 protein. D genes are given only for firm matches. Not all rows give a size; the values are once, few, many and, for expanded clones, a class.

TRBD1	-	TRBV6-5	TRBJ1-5	TGTGCCAGCAGGGACAGGGGGCGAGGCAATCAGCCCCAGCATTTT	CASRDRGRGNQPQHF
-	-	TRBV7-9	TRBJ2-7	TGTGCCAGCAGCTTAGACAGGGCCCCCTCCTACGAGCAGTACTTC	CASSLDRAPSYEQYF
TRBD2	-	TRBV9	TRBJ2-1	TGTGCCAGCAGCGGGGCCGGGACTAGCAGCTACAATGAGCAGTTCTTC	CASSGAGTSSYNEQFF
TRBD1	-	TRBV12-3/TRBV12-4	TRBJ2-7	TGTGCCAGCAGGCAACAGGGGGCAGGCGAGCAGTACTTC	CASRQQGAGEQYF
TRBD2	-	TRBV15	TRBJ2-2	TGTGCCACCAGCAGACTAGCGGTCGGGGAGCTGTTTTTT	CATSRLAVGELFF
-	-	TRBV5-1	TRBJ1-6	TGCGCCAGCGGCCCGGGGGGGCCCAATTCACCCCTCCACTTT	CASGPGGPNSPLHF
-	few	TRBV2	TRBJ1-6	TGTGCCAGCAGTGAAGAGATTTATAGTTCACCCCTCCACTTT	CASSEEIYSSPLHF
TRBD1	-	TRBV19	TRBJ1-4	TGTGCCAGTAAGAGGACAGGGGAAAAACTGTTTTTT	CASKRTGEKLFF
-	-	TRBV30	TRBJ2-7	TGTGCCTGGAGTCGGGACACGCCGAGCTCCTACGAGCAGTACTTC	CAWSRDTPSSYEQYF
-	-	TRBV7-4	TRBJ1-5	TGTGCCAGCAGCCACCGGGGAACGTCGCTCAATCAGCCCCAGCATTTT	CASSHRGTSLNQPQHF
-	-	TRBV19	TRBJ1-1	TGTGCCAGTAGTCCACAGGGAGAGGGCACTGAAGCTTTCTTT	CASSPQGEGTEAFF
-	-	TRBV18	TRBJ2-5	TGTGCCAGCTCAACACAAGAGACCCAGTACTTC	CASSTQETQYF
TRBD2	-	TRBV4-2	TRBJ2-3	TGTGCCAGCAGCCCAAGACCCGGGACTAGCGGGGGCCGTAGCACAGATACGCAGTATTTT	CASSPRPGTSGGRSTDTQYF
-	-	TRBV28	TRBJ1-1	TGTGCCAGCAGTCTGGCGGGGAACTTGAACACTGAAGCTTTCTTT	CASSLAGNLNTEAFF
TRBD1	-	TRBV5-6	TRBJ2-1	TGTGCCAGCAGCTTCAGGGGGCTACGGGGTGAGCAGTTCTTC	CASSFRGLRGEQFF
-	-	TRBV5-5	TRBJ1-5	TGTGCCAGCAGCTTGTATGGGGGCTCTAGCAATCAGCCCCAGCATTTT	CASSLYGGSSNQPQHF